These 32 T cell receptor beta chains were all obtained from the same sample, sequenced in a study of blood T cell repertoires in COVID-19. Assay: immunoSEQ multiplex PCR; the TCRdb copy retains only in-frame clones and omits some. The sample holds 200,000 or so clones, about 80% seen once. The sample taken for sequencing was peripheral blood. The receptors shown here come from a woman in her twenties or thirties who had recovered from COVID-19.

The chain carries TRBV6-1 and TRBJ1-1; maybe TRBD1 (6 bases). V shed 2 bases and J shed 5 bases, with 12 bases lying between them. CDR1 is MNHNS, CDR2 SASEGT, per germline. The CDR3 spans 14 residues. The CDR3 nucleotides are TGTGCCAGCAGTGAATCATGGGGGCTGACTGAAGCTTTCTTT. Translating gives CASSESWGLTEAFF.

This chain links TRBV10-3 with TRBJ2-3, with 9 bases matching TRBD1. Trimming at V came to 10 bases and at J to 2 bases, leaving 7 bases not matched to a gene. Germline V gene lookup returns CDR1 ENHRY and CDR2 SYGVKD. The CDR3 runs to 14 residues. CDR3 sequence reads: CATMGQGYTDTQYF. CDR3 coding DNA: TGTGCCACCATGGGACAGGGATACACAGATACGCAGTATTTT.

V and J are TRBV28 and TRBJ2-1; 7 positions agree with TRBD2. CDR3 length: 15 residues. Germline-derived CDR1 and CDR2 are MDHEN and SYDVKM. V lost 2 bases to trimming and J lost 7 bases; unmatched junction nucleotides: 8. CDR3 bases: TGTGCCAGCAGTTTAGGTCTAGCGGTAAGGAATGAGCAGTTCTTC. This gives the protein CASSLGLAVRNEQFF. The whole variable domain, remainder taken from reference TRBV28 and TRBJ2-1, is DVKVTQSSRYLVKRTGEKVFLECVQDMDHENMFWYRQDPGLGLRLIYFSYDVKMKEKGDIPEGYSVSREKKERFSLILESASTNQTSMYLCASSLGLAVRNEQFFGPGTRLTVL.

The chain joins TRBV5-4 to TRBJ2-7; D is possibly TRBD1 (6 bases). Trimming shortened V by 5 bases and J by 1 base, and 10 bases separated the two germline ends. There are 13 residues in the CDR3. Germline V lookup: CDR1 SGHNT, CDR2 YYREEE (reference sequence). The CDR3 region is CASRMTGSYEQYF. The CDR3 region has the DNA TGTGCCAGCAGAATGACAGGTTCCTACGAGCAGTACTTC.

This clone was picked up a small number of times. The chain carries TRBV29-1 and TRBJ2-7, with a possible D match to TRBD2 (7 bases). V gave up 7 bases and J gave up 7 bases, with 26 bases separating them. The CDR3 has 15 amino acids. The germline V gene has CDR1 SQVTM and CDR2 ANQGSEA. CDR3 region: CSARGSGTGEKEQYF. In nucleotides, the CDR3 is TGCAGCGCTAGGGGGAGCGGGACCGGGGAGAAGGAGCAGTACTTC.

The V and J genes are TRBV6-5 and TRBJ2-3, with a possible D match to TRBD2 (6 bases). Germline V lookup: CDR1 MNHEY, CDR2 SVGAGI. The CDR3 spans 13 residues. Trimming removed 7 bases from V and 6 bases from J, with 14 bases in between. The CDR3 DNA follows: TGTGCCAGCACACTAGCTCCCGGCGATACGCAGTATTTT. This gives the protein CASTLAPGDTQYF.

This clone was seen more than once but under ten times. The chain employs TRBV9 and TRBJ2-5, with 7 bases fitting TRBD2. The CDR3 runs 16 residues. The germline V gene encodes CDR1 SGDLS and CDR2 YYNGEE. J gave up 4 bases and V 4 bases, and 13 bases lay outside the gene matches. As DNA, the CDR3 is TGTGCCAGCAGCCCCATTGGGGGGGGGTTTGGAGAGACCCAGTACTTC. This codes for CASSPIGGGFGETQYF.

The chain is built from TRBV27 and TRBJ1-5, with a weak D call TRBD1 (5 bases). CDR3 length: 14 residues. Per the germline V gene, CDR1 is MNHEY and CDR2 is SMNVEV (reference sequence). Trimming removed 6 bases at V and 1 base at J, with 10 bases between. The CDR3 protein is CASRQDRSNQPQHF. The CDR3 nucleotides read TGTGCCAGCAGACAAGACAGAAGCAATCAGCCCCAGCATTTT.

V usage is TRBV2 and J usage is TRBJ1-5; 9 positions agree with TRBD1. The CDR3 is made up of 14 amino acids. V lost 5 bases, J lost 5 bases, and 4 bases stayed unmatched. Per germline, CDR1 SNHLY and CDR2 FYNNEI. CDR3 sequence: CASSRTGDDQPQHF. In nucleotides, the CDR3 is TGTGCCAGCAGTCGGACAGGGGACGATCAGCCCCAGCATTTT.

This clone was observed once. The CDR3 here is CASHNNAGTIYYQPQHF. In DNA, the CDR3 is TGTGCCAGTCATAATAACGCCGGGACAATTTACTATCAGCCCCAGCATTTT. The chain uses TRBV19 and TRBJ1-5; D perhaps matches TRBD1 (6 bases). This CDR3 is built from 17 residues. Germline CDR1 reads LNHDA; CDR2 reads SQIVND (reference sequence). Trimming removed 8 bases from V and 5 bases from J, with 25 bases in between. The full variable domain, with the rest looked up from reference TRBV19 and TRBJ1-5, is DGGITQSPKYLFRKEGQNVTLSCEQNLNHDAMYWYRQDPGQGLRLIYYSQIVNDFQKGDIAEGYSVSREKKESFPLTVTSAQKNPTAFYLCASHNNAGTIYYQPQHFGDGTRLSIL.

This chain connects TRBV5-1 to TRBJ1-4; 7 bases map to TRBD1. V lost 0 bases, J lost 6 bases, and 2 bases stayed unmatched. This CDR3 is 14 amino acids long. CDR1 is SGHRS, CDR2 YFSETQ, per germline. CDR3 protein: CASSLGQGDEKLFF. As DNA, the CDR3 is TGCGCCAGCAGCTTGGGGCAGGGGGATGAAAAACTGTTTTTT. The variable domain in full, with the rest retrieved from reference TRBV5-1 and TRBJ1-4, is KAGVTQTPRYLIKTRGQQVTLSCSPISGHRSVSWYQQTPGQGLQFLFEYFSETQRNKGNFPGRFSGRQFSNSRSEMNVSTLELGDSALYLCASSLGQGDEKLFFGSGTQLSVL.

The rearrangement uses TRBV4-1 and TRBJ2-7; TRBD2 aligns across 7 bases. The CDR3 sequence is 15 residues long. V shed 6 bases, J shed 2 bases, and the junction held 10 bases outside the gene matches. Germline V gives CDR1 MGHRA, CDR2 YSYEKL. The CDR3 DNA is TGCGCCAGCAGTCCCGGGGAGGGGCGAGCCTACGAGCAGTACTTC. Translation: CASSPGEGRAYEQYF.

V gene TRBV2 combines with J gene TRBJ2-1, with 11 bases identical to TRBD1. This CDR3 is 15 amino acids long. Germline values: CDR1 SNHLY, CDR2 FYNNEI. V shed 2 bases, J shed 7 bases, and the junction held 4 bases outside the gene matches. This chain's CDR3 is CASSEWTGGENEQFF. CDR3 bases: TGTGCCAGCAGTGAATGGACAGGGGGCGAAAATGAGCAGTTCTTC.

A word on this clone: This specimen includes other DNA sequences encoding the same CDR3. The chain recombines TRBV6-5 with TRBJ2-3, with a weak D call TRBD2 (6 bases). The CDR3 covers 14 residues. Germline-derived CDR1 and CDR2 are MNHEY and SVGAGI. The V end lost 3 bases, the J end lost 1 base, and 8 bases lay between the germline ends. Written as DNA, the CDR3 is TGTGCCAGCAGTTATGGAGGGGGCACAGATACGCAGTATTTT. Protein product: CASSYGGGTDTQYF.

This clone was found once. CDR3 amino acids: CASSSLQGWSSYNEQFF. In nucleotides, the CDR3 is TGTGCCAGCAGTTCATTACAGGGCTGGAGCTCCTACAATGAGCAGTTCTTC. V is TRBV27 and J is TRBJ2-1; D is possibly TRBD1 (6 bases). V was clipped by 4 bases and J by 0 bases, with 16 bases between them. The CDR3 contains 17 residues. The V gene's germline CDR1 is MNHEY and CDR2 SMNVEV (reference sequence).

The chain combines TRBV6-5 with TRBJ2-7, with 7 bases that match TRBD1. The CDR3 totals 15 residues. Trimming took 0 bases from V and 6 from J; bases not matched to a gene: 8. Germline values: CDR1 MNHEY, CDR2 SVGAGI. The DNA of the CDR3 is TGTGCCAGCAGTTACTCGACAGGGAGTGCTCTCGAGCAGTACTTC. This translates into CASSYSTGSALEQYF.

J is TRBJ1-4 and V is TRBV2; the match to TRBD1 covers 7 bases. With 7 bases clipped from V and 5 bases from J, the junction kept 4 bases outside the gene matches. This CDR3 region has 13 residues. The V gene's germline CDR1 is SNHLY and CDR2 FYNNEI. The CDR3: CASTGTANEKLFF. The CDR3, as DNA: TGTGCCAGCACCGGGACAGCAAATGAAAAACTGTTTTTT.

J is TRBJ2-3 and V is TRBV19, with 7 bases that match TRBD1. V was pared by 5 bases and J by 2 bases, with 4 bases of the junction left unmatched. The V gene's germline CDR1 is LNHDA and CDR2 SQIVND (reference sequence). This CDR3 region has 14 residues. CDR3 sequence reads: CASSPGQYTDTQYF. CDR3 coding DNA: TGTGCCAGTAGTCCGGGACAGTACACAGATACGCAGTATTTT.

The chain uses TRBV6-4 and TRBJ2-3; TRBD1 aligns across 7 bases. The V gene end was trimmed by 5 bases and the J gene end by 5 bases; junction bases not matched to a gene: 4. The CDR3 is 13 amino acids. In germline, CDR1 is MRHNA, CDR2 SNTAGT. CDR3 region: CASSRGGGDTQYF. In DNA, the CDR3 is TGTGCCAGCAGTCGAGGGGGCGGAGATACGCAGTATTTT.

This clone was seen once. This chain connects TRBV5-1 to TRBJ2-1, with 9 bases aligning to TRBD1. The junction had 9 bases not matched to a gene; V was cut back by 4 bases and J by 7 bases. This CDR3 has 15 amino acids. Per germline, CDR1 SGHRS and CDR2 YFSETQ. The CDR3 nucleotides read TGCGCCAGCAGCGGCAAACAGGGGGCATCGAATGAGCAGTTCTTC. This sequence encodes CASSGKQGASNEQFF.

In DNA, the CDR3 is TGTGCCAGTAGTATATTGGGCGAGGGACAGGCGAACACCGGGGAGCTGTTTTTT. This encodes CASSILGEGQANTGELFF. The V gene is TRBV19, the J gene TRBJ2-2; 8 bases agree with TRBD1. CDR1 LNHDA and CDR2 SQIVND come from the germline V gene (reference sequence). With V trimmed by 2 bases and J by 0 bases, 8 bases remained unmatched. There are 18 residues in the CDR3.

This chain links TRBV7-3 with TRBJ1-1; 9 bases fit TRBD1. This CDR3 is 15 amino acids long. Germline V gives CDR1 SGHTA, CDR2 FQGTGA. The V segment lost 4 bases and the J segment 3 bases; nucleotides outside the gene matches: 6. The DNA for the CDR3 is TGTGCCAGCAGCTCAACAGGGGGCTGGGACACTGAAGCTTTCTTT. Translating it yields CASSSTGGWDTEAFF. Full variable domain (outside the CDR3, taken from reference TRBV7-3 and TRBJ1-1): GAGVSQTPSNKVTEKGKYVELRCDPISGHTALYWYRQSLGQGPEFLIYFQGTGAADDSGLPNDRFFAVRPEGSVSTLKIQRTERGDSAVYLCASSSTGGWDTEAFFGQGTRLTVV.

This rearrangement joins TRBV28 to TRBJ2-7, with 15 bases identical to TRBD2. Looked up from germline, CDR1 is MDHEN and CDR2 is SYDVKM. V lost 5 bases and J lost 0; bases outside the gene matches: 11. The CDR3 length is 19 residues. The CDR3 DNA is TGTGCCAGCAGTCCGGGGACTAGCGGGAGGCCGAGGAGCTCCTACGAGCAGTACTTC. Translating it yields CASSPGTSGRPRSSYEQYF.

This clone was observed a handful of times. The J gene is TRBJ2-7, the V gene TRBV30; the D is unclear. Trimming cost V 0 bases and J 2 bases, with 11 bases left between them. CDR1 is GTSNPN and CDR2 is SVGIG in the germline V gene (reference sequence). This CDR3 has 14 amino acids. The DNA for the CDR3 is TGTGCCTGGAGTGTACGAGGCCTACCCTACGAGCAGTACTTC. Amino acids: CAWSVRGLPYEQYF.

This chain links TRBV29-1 with TRBJ1-3; D is unresolved. Germline V gene data show CDR1 as SQVTM and CDR2 as ANQGSEA. Trimming removed 5 bases from V and 3 bases from J, with 8 bases in between. The CDR3 runs to 12 residues. The CDR3 loop is CSVIEIGNTIYF. The CDR3 DNA reads as TGCAGCGTTATAGAAATTGGAAACACCATATATTTT.

V usage is TRBV3-1 (or the pseudogene TRBV3-2) and J usage is TRBJ2-7; 8 bases are a match to TRBD1. The germline CDR1 and CDR2 sequences are LGHDT and YNNKEL (reference sequence). The ends lost 4 bases at V and 1 base at J; junction bases unmatched: 9. This CDR3 has 16 amino acids. The CDR3 nucleotides are TGTGCCAGCAGCCCCACCGGGACAGGCTTTTCCTACGAGCAGTACTTC. Translating it yields CASSPTGTGFSYEQYF.

Regarding this clone: Distinct nucleotide sequences in the sample also encode this CDR3. The rearrangement uses TRBV28 and TRBJ1-6; 9 nucleotides align to TRBD1. The V segment lost 3 bases and the J segment 10 bases; nucleotides outside the gene matches: 7. CDR3 length equals 15 residues. Germline CDR1 reads MDHEN; CDR2 reads SYDVKM. The CDR3 DNA sequence: TGTGCCAGCAGTTTGGGACAGGGCTATCGCTCACCCCTCCACTTT. Encoded protein: CASSLGQGYRSPLHF.

This chain joins TRBV12-3 or TRBV12-4 and TRBJ2-6; D may be TRBD2 (5 bases). The CDR3 consists of 11 residues. V dropped 0 bases and J dropped 15 bases, with 6 bases sitting between them. Here the CDR3 DNA reads TGTGCCAGCAGTTTAGCGAGGGCCCTGACTTTC. Its translation is CASSLARALTF.

This clone was counted a single time. Other DNA sequences of this sample code for an identical CDR3. The chain employs TRBV9 and TRBJ2-1, with TRBD2 matching 10 bases. This CDR3 is 15 amino acids long. V was clipped by 0 bases and J by 5 bases; unmatched bases: 2. The V gene's germline CDR1 is SGDLS and CDR2 YYNGEE. This CDR3 reads CASSVGLAGDNEQFF. DNA for the CDR3: TGTGCCAGCAGCGTAGGGCTAGCGGGAGACAATGAGCAGTTCTTC.

This chain uses TRBV6-5 with TRBJ2-4, with a tentative D call TRBD1 (5 bases). Trimming shortened V by 5 bases and J by 12 bases, and 14 bases separated the two germline ends. Germline CDR1 reads MNHEY; CDR2 reads SVGAGI. This CDR3 is 12 amino acids long. The CDR3, as DNA: TGTGCCAGCAGTCCGAGTCCAGGGAATCAGTACTTC. This gives the protein CASSPSPGNQYF.

This clone has only one observation. The rearrangement joins TRBV30 to TRBJ1-2, with TRBD1 identical over 8 bases. CDR1 is GTSNPN and CDR2 is SVGIG in the germline V gene (reference sequence). This CDR3 has 16 residues. The V segment lost 4 bases and the J segment 3 bases; nucleotides outside the gene matches: 13. The DNA of the CDR3 is TGTGCCTGGACTAACCTAGGACAGGGAAGGGACTATGGCTACACCTTC. Protein sequence: CAWTNLGQGRDYGYTF.

This clone has more than one count but fewer than ten. The identical CDR3 is also encoded by other nucleotide sequences in the sample. V usage is TRBV2 and J usage is TRBJ2-5; D unclear. The CDR3 covers 12 residues. Germline CDR1 is SNHLY and CDR2 is FYNNEI. Trimming pared 4 bases from V and 2 bases from J, leaving 5 bases between. DNA for the CDR3: TGTGCCAGCAGTGTACAGCAAGAGACCCAGTACTTC. This sequence encodes CASSVQQETQYF.